This T cell receptor (beta chain) was profiled in a study of T cells after yellow fever vaccination. Germline V gene lookup returns CDR1 MNHEY and CDR2 SMNVEV (reference sequence). The CDR3 loop spans 14 amino acids. V lost 5 bases and J lost 11; bases outside the gene matches: 12. This clonotype came up a few times. The authors made TCR cDNA by 5'RACE template switching, adding a universal primer site and UMIs. TCRdb used MiXCR to reprocess the 5' RACE reads, holding one entry per CDR3 protein. Of approximately 300,000 distinct CDR3 sequences listed, 6.8% are singletons. The receptor comes from a man younger than 35 who received the YFV17D yellow fever vaccine. The sample consisted of PBMCs, taken about 49 days after the first yellow fever vaccination. This sequence joins TRBV27 and TRBJ1-1; 9 nucleotides match TRBD1. The CDR3 here is CASSPIITGGSAFF. In DNA form, the CDR3 reads TGTGCCAGCAGTCCCATCATCACAGGGGGCTCGGCTTTCTTT.